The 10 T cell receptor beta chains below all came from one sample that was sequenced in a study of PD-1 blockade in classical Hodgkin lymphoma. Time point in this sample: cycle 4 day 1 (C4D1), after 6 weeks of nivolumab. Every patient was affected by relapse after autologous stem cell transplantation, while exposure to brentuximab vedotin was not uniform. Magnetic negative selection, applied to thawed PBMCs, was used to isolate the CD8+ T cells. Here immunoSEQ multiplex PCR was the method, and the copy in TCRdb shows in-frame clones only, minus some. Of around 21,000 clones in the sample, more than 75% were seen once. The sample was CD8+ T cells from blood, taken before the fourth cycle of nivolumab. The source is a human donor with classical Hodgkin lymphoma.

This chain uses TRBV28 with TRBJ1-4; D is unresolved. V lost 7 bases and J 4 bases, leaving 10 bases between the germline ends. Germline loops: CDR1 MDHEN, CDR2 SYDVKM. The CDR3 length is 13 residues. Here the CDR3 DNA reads TGTGCCAGCAAGCACAGTTTTAATGAAAAACTGTTTTTT. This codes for CASKHSFNEKLFF. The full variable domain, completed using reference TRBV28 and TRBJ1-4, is DVKVTQSSRYLVKRTGEKVFLECVQDMDHENMFWYRQDPGLGLRLIYFSYDVKMKEKGDIPEGYSVSREKKERFSLILESASTNQTSMYLCASKHSFNEKLFFGSGTQLSVL.

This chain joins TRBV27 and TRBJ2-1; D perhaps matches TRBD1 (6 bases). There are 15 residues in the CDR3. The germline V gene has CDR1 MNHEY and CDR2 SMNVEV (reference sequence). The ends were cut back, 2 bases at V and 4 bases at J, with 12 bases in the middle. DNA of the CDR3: TGTGCCAGCAGTTTAACAGTCAGGGGATACAATGAGCAGTTCTTC. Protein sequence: CASSLTVRGYNEQFF.

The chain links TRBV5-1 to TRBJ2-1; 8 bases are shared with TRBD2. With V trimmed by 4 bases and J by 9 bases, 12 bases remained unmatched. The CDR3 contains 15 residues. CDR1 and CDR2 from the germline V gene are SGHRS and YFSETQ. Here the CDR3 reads CASSPSIGGGGEQFF. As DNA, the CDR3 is TGCGCCAGCAGCCCTAGTATCGGGGGGGGCGGTGAGCAGTTCTTC.

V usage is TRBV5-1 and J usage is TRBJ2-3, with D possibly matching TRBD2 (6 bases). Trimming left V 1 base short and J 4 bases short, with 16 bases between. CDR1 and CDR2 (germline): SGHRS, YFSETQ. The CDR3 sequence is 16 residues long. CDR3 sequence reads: CASSLFGTEVADTQYF. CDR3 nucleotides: TGCGCCAGCAGCTTGTTCGGGACTGAGGTGGCAGATACGCAGTATTTT.

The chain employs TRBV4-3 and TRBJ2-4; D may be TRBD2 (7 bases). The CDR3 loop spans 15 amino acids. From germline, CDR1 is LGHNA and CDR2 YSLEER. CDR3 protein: CGGGRALKAKNIQYF. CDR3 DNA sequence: TGCGGGGGGGGCCGGGCCTTAAAAGCCAAAAACATTCAGTACTTC.

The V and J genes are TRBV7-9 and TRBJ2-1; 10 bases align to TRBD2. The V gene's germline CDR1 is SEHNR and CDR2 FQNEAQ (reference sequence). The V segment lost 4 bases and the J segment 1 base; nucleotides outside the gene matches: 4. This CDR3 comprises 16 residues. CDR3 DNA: TGTGCCAGCAGCTCGCCAGCGGGGGGGTCCTACAATGAGCAGTTCTTC. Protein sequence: CASSSPAGGSYNEQFF.

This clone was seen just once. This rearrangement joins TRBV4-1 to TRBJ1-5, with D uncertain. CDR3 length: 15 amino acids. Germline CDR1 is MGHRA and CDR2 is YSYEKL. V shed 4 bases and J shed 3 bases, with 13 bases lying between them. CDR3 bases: TGCGCCAGCAGCCGCGGCCCGGAGGCCAATCAGCCCCAGCATTTT. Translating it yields CASSRGPEANQPQHF.

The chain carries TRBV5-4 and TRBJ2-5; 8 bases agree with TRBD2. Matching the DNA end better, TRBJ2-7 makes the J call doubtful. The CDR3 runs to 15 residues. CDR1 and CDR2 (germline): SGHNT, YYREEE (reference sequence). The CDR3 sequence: CASSLGRTSFYEQYF. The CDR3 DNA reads TGTGCCAGCAGCTTGGGTAGGACTAGCTTCTACGAGCAGTACTTC.

CDR3 residues: CASSQQDRATDTQYF. As DNA, the CDR3 is TGCGCCAGCAGCCAACAGGACAGGGCCACAGATACGCAGTATTTT. V usage is TRBV4-3 and J usage is TRBJ2-3; the match to TRBD1 covers 8 bases. V lost 2 bases and J lost 2; bases outside the gene matches: 3. The CDR3 is 15 residues long. Germline V gives CDR1 LGHNA, CDR2 YSLEER.

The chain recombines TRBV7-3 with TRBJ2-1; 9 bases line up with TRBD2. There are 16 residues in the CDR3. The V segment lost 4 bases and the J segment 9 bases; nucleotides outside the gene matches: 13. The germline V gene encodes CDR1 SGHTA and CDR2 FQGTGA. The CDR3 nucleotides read TGTGCCAGCAGCTCCTATGGCGGGGGGGCCGTTGGTGAGCAGTTCTTC. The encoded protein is CASSSYGGGAVGEQFF.